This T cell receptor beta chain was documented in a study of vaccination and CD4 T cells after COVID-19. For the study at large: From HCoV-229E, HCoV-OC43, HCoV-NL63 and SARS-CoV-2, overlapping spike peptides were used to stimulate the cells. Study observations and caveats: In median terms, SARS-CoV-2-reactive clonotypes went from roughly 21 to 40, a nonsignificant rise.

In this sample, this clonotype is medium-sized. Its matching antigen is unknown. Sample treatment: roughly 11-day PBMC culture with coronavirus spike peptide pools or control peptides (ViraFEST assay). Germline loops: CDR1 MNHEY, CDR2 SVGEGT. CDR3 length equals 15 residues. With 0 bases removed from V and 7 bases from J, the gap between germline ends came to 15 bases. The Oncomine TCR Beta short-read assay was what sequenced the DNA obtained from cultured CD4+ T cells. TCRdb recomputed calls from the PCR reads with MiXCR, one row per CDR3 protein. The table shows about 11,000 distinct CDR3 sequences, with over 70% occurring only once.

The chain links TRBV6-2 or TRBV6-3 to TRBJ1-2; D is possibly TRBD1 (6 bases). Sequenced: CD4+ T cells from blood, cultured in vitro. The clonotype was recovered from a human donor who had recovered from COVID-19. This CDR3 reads CASSYSAGGLSGYTF. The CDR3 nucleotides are TGTGCCAGCAGTTACTCTGCCGGGGGCTTAAGTGGCTACACCTTC.